This passage covers 25 T cell receptor beta chains from one sample sequenced in a study of vaccination and CD4 T cells after COVID-19. With the Oncomine TCR Beta short-read assay, DNA from cultured CD4+ T cells was sequenced. TCRdb itself ran the PCR reads through MiXCR, one entry per CDR3 protein. Here the sample spans around 26,000 distinct CDR3 sequences, 40% to 55% being singletons. The treatment is: approximately 9-day PBMC culture with coronavirus spike peptide pools or control peptides (ViraFEST assay). These TCRs are of unknown antigen specificity. Material: CD4+ T cells from blood, cultured in vitro, obtained before SARS-CoV-2 vaccination. These TCRs come from a human donor who received a COVID-19 vaccine.

In DNA form, the CDR3 reads TGTGCCAGCAGGGACAGCTCTAGCACAGATACGCAGTATTTT. Amino acids: CASRDSSSTDTQYF. The V gene is TRBV6-1, the J gene TRBJ2-3; TRBD1 is a possible D gene (6 bases). The CDR3 has 14 amino acids. Germline CDR1 MNHNS, CDR2 SASEGT. The V end lost 6 bases, the J end lost 0 bases, and 10 bases lay between the germline ends.

This clonotype was found a few times. The CDR3 bases are TGTGCCAGCAGCTTAGCGACCCTCCGGCAGGGGCTAAACTATGGCTACACCTTC. As protein: CASSLATLRQGLNYGYTF. The chain has TRBV11-2 and TRBJ1-2; the D gene is possibly TRBD1 (6 bases). Trimming shortened V by 1 base and J by 2 bases, and 20 bases separated the two germline ends. The germline V gene encodes CDR1 SGHAT and CDR2 FQNNGV. The CDR3 contains 18 residues.

In the case of this clonotype: The junction departs from the called germline gene at one end, perhaps through a read error. This sequence joins TRBV6-1 and TRBJ2-3; 7 bases agree with TRBD1. The germline V gene encodes CDR1 MNHNS and CDR2 SASEGT. CDR3 length equals 14 residues. For the CDR3, the DNA is TGTGCCAGCACTGAACAAGTACAGGGGGATACGCAGTATTTT. Protein: CASTEQVQGDTQYF.

The chain couples TRBV5-1 to TRBJ1-4, with a weak D call TRBD1 (6 bases). Trimming removed 4 bases at V and 4 bases at J, with 14 bases between. Germline V gene data show CDR1 as SGHRS and CDR2 as YFSETQ. The CDR3 runs 15 residues. The DNA of the CDR3 is TGCGCCAGCAGCCCGTACAGGGCAAGTAATGAAAAACTGTTTTTT. It codes for CASSPYRASNEKLFF.

This clonotype was counted between two and nine times. V is TRBV12-3 or TRBV12-4 and J is TRBJ1-2; no definite D call. The V end was cut by 6 bases, the J end by 6 bases, with 17 bases between. The CDR3 contains 14 residues. The CDR3 region has the DNA TGTGCCAGCAGCAAATCTTCTTGGGTCAATGGCTACACCTTC. It translates to CASSKSSWVNGYTF.

This sequence joins TRBV24-1 and TRBJ2-3; D call uncertain. Germline assignment: CDR1 KGHDR and CDR2 SFDVKD. V was cut by 9 bases and J by 5 bases, with 5 bases left in between. CDR3 size: 10 residues. The CDR3 sequence is CATERDTQYF. The CDR3 DNA reads as TGTGCCACCGAAAGAGATACGCAGTATTTT.

This clonotype was observed a few times. The chain carries TRBV2 and TRBJ1-1; no definite D call. Germline CDR1 reads SNHLY; CDR2 reads FYNNEI. Trimming took off 1 base at V and 0 bases at J, with 9 bases between the two ends. The CDR3 sequence is 15 residues long. The CDR3 nucleotides are TGTGCCAGCAGTGAAGGGGGAAGCCTGAACACTGAAGCTTTCTTT. Protein sequence: CASSEGGSLNTEAFF.

This clonotype occurred once. The V and J genes are TRBV20-1 and TRBJ2-1; TRBD2 aligns across 15 bases. The germline gives CDR1 DFQATT, CDR2 SNEGSKA (reference sequence). J was trimmed by 0 bases and V by 3 bases; bases with no gene match: 9. The CDR3 has 19 amino acids. The CDR3 sequence is CSASSGLAGGLSSYNEQFF. The DNA for the CDR3 is TGCAGTGCTAGCTCGGGACTAGCGGGGGGACTAAGCTCCTACAATGAGCAGTTCTTC.

The rearrangement joins TRBV6-1 to TRBJ2-7; either TRBD1 or TRBD2 may fit D (5 bases each). This CDR3 is built from 13 residues. V was cut by 6 bases and J by 2 bases, with 11 bases left in between. Germline CDR1 and CDR2: MNHNS and SASEGT. CDR3 loop: CASRGTSTYEQYF. CDR3 nucleotide sequence: TGTGCCAGCAGGGGGACCAGTACCTACGAGCAGTACTTC.

The V gene is TRBV6-5, the J gene TRBJ1-3; D not certain. V was shortened by 0 bases and J by 0 bases, with 6 bases between the two germline ends. The CDR3 spans 15 residues. Germline CDR1 is MNHEY and CDR2 is SVGAGI. The CDR3: CASSYSRVSGNTIYF. CDR3 sequence (DNA): TGTGCCAGCAGTTACTCACGGGTCTCTGGAAACACCATATATTTT.

The chain carries TRBV6-5 and TRBJ1-2; D uncertain. The CDR3 is 12 amino acids. From germline, CDR1 is MNHEY and CDR2 SVGAGI. Trimming cost V 0 bases and J 10 bases, with 9 bases left between them. CDR3 sequence: CASSYSSDAYTF. Written as DNA, the CDR3 is TGTGCCAGCAGTTACTCGAGTGACGCCTACACCTTC.

The chain joins TRBV6-1 to TRBJ1-2, with TRBD1 identical over 8 bases. The CDR3 spans 13 residues. With 8 bases clipped from V and 4 bases from J, the junction kept 6 bases outside the gene matches. CDR1 is MNHNS and CDR2 is SASEGT in the germline V gene. The CDR3 is CASGQGFSYGYTF. As DNA, the CDR3 is TGTGCCAGCGGACAGGGATTTAGCTATGGCTACACCTTC.

In this sample, this clonotype turned up a few times. The chain uses TRBV7-9 and TRBJ1-3, with D possibly being TRBD1 (5 bases). The CDR3 contains 15 residues. The germline gives CDR1 SEHNR, CDR2 FQNEAQ (reference sequence). V gave up 6 bases and J gave up 2 bases, with 14 bases separating them. The CDR3 sequence is CASSYGAAAGNTIYF. DNA for the CDR3: TGTGCCAGCAGTTACGGGGCGGCAGCTGGAAACACCATATATTTT.

The chain carries TRBV2 and TRBJ1-2; D uncertain. Germline CDR1 reads SNHLY; CDR2 reads FYNNEI. V was cut by 3 bases and J by 5 bases, with 16 bases left in between. The CDR3 extends over 15 amino acids. The CDR3 region has the DNA TGTGCCAGCAGTGAGGATGATTCATGGAAATATGGCTACACCTTC. Encoded protein: CASSEDDSWKYGYTF.

V and J are TRBV6-1 and TRBJ2-5; D may correspond to TRBD1 or TRBD2 (6 bases each). The CDR3 covers 13 residues. Trimming removed 4 bases at V and 5 bases at J, with 11 bases between. Germline lookup yields CDR1 MNHNS and CDR2 SASEGT. The DNA of the CDR3 is TGTGCCAGCAGTGCCACAGGGAGGGAGACCCAGTACTTC. Encoded protein: CASSATGRETQYF.

The rearrangement links TRBV12-3 or TRBV12-4 to TRBJ2-5; 7 nucleotides match TRBD2. The CDR3 consists of 18 residues. With V trimmed by 1 base and J by 4 bases, 15 bases remained unmatched. The CDR3 is CASSLVRASGYLGETQYF. Here the CDR3 DNA reads TGTGCCAGCAGTTTAGTTAGGGCTAGCGGTTACCTTGGAGAGACCCAGTACTTC.

This clonotype has just a few counts. The rearrangement uses TRBV5-1 and TRBJ1-2; 7 nucleotides line up with TRBD1. V shed 4 bases and J 0 bases; nucleotides not matched to a gene: 3. This CDR3 is built from 14 residues. Germline loops: CDR1 SGHRS, CDR2 YFSETQ. In DNA form, the CDR3 reads TGCGCCAGCAGCCGGGGGACAGCTAACTATGGCTACACCTTC. Translating it yields CASSRGTANYGYTF. Using reference TRBV5-1 and TRBJ1-2 for the parts outside the CDR3, the full variable domain is KAGVTQTPRYLIKTRGQQVTLSCSPISGHRSVSWYQQTPGQGLQFLFEYFSETQRNKGNFPGRFSGRQFSNSRSEMNVSTLELGDSALYLCASSRGTANYGYTFGSGTRLTVV.

This clonotype was picked up a small number of times. This rearrangement joins TRBV6-1 to TRBJ2-7, with D uncertain. In germline, CDR1 is MNHNS, CDR2 SASEGT. With 6 bases removed from V and 0 bases from J, the gap between germline ends came to 15 bases. The CDR3 covers 15 residues. Here the CDR3 reads CASSPGGMSSYEQYF. CDR3 nucleotides: TGTGCCAGCAGCCCTGGTGGGATGAGCTCCTACGAGCAGTACTTC.

The V call is TRBV9, the J call TRBJ1-6; 8 bases are a match to TRBD1. Trimming at V came to 0 bases and at J to 9 bases, leaving 14 bases not matched to a gene. Germline loops: CDR1 SGDLS, CDR2 YYNGEE. This CDR3 has 18 amino acids. CDR3 bases: TGTGCCAGCAGCGTAGGGTCAGGGTCAGGGGGCCCTACTTCACCCCTCCACTTT. Residues: CASSVGSGSGGPTSPLHF.

The chain uses TRBV27 and TRBJ1-2, with 9 bases fitting TRBD1. V gave up 5 bases and J gave up 6 bases; unmatched junction bases: 13. The CDR3 is made up of 16 amino acids. Germline lookup yields CDR1 MNHEY and CDR2 SMNVEV (reference sequence). The CDR3 region has the DNA TGTGCCAGCAGTAAGGGCGGGACAGGGTCACTGGATGGCTACACCTTC. Translated, it gives CASSKGGTGSLDGYTF.

J is TRBJ1-2 and V is TRBV5-1, with a weak D call TRBD1 (6 bases). The CDR3 length is 13 residues. Germline CDR1 is SGHRS and CDR2 is YFSETQ. V lost 0 bases and J 7 bases, leaving 10 bases between the germline ends. Here the CDR3 DNA reads TGCGCCAGCAGCTTGGGGGGGGCTGTTGGCTACACCTTC. This codes for CASSLGGAVGYTF.

The CDR3 loop reads CSARLAGDYEQYF. CDR3 bases: TGCAGTGCTCGACTAGCGGGGGACTACGAGCAGTACTTC. The J gene is TRBJ2-7, the V gene TRBV20-1, with TRBD2 matching 12 bases. V was pared by 5 bases and J by 3 bases, with 2 bases of the junction left unmatched. The CDR3 covers 13 residues. Germline CDR1 and CDR2: DFQATT and SNEGSKA (reference sequence).

Here the CDR3 reads CASFPGPNYGYTF. CDR3 sequence (DNA): TGTGCCAGCTTCCCAGGGCCAAACTATGGCTACACCTTC. The chain employs TRBV21-1 and TRBJ1-2. TRBV21-1 is noted as a pseudogene. The CDR3 runs to 13 residues.

The gene calls are TRBV12-3 or TRBV12-4 and TRBJ2-7; D not resolved. This CDR3 has 13 amino acids. V lost 2 bases, J lost 4 bases, and 9 bases lay in between. DNA of the CDR3: TGTGCCAGCAGTTTACGTCGCGGTTACGAGCAGTACTTC. As protein: CASSLRRGYEQYF.

The chain has TRBV12-3 or TRBV12-4 and TRBJ1-1; 7 bases are shared with TRBD1. The CDR3 is 14 residues long. V lost 8 bases, J lost 1 base, and 7 bases stayed unmatched. CDR3 region: CASRLRQGNTEAFF. CDR3 DNA sequence: TGTGCCAGCCGATTAAGACAGGGGAACACTGAAGCTTTCTTT.